This note documents a single TCR beta chain sequence. The clone's antigen remains unknown. There are no base qualities to consult, and no much larger clone falls within one base. The CDR3, cysteine through phenylalanine, is 16 amino acids long. Kept here is only the CDR3 DNA, which spans 48 bases and is read in frame from base 1. According to the germline V gene, CDR1 reads MNHNS and CDR2 reads SASEGT. The trim is 2 bases for V and 0 bases for J, with a gap of 11 bases between the germline ends. The record originates from a study of a mutant IDH1 vaccine in newly diagnosed glioma (dated by TCRdb to about 2021). For the wider study: Vaccination started 4-6 weeks after radiotherapy alone, or was given together with temozolomide cycles in the groups whose treatment included chemotherapy. Of the 30 to 35 treated patients, roughly 60% were male and approximately 40% were female, and a mean age of roughly 40 years was recorded. Prior to enrollment, standard therapy consisting of radiotherapy alone, temozolomide alone, or radiochemotherapy with temozolomide had been administered to patients, with the combination being received by most patients. Visit V12 was the week-35 safety follow-up and visit V13 was the week-47 end of study. Peripheral blood was collected at six visits: V03 (baseline), V05, V07, V10, V12 and V13. Longitudinal TCRB deep sequencing was performed for fewer than 30 treated patients wherever samples were available for exploratory analyses. Summary of the overall study and its limitations: Selection of PBMC samples for TCRB deep sequencing was based on availability. Immune responses induced by the vaccine were seen in roughly 95% of patients across multiple MHC alleles. Pseudoprogression seemed to be unrelated to changes in the top peripheral T cell clonotypes found by TCRB sequencing. The authors stated that sample limitations prevented analyses of patient blood samples from being reproduced.

The time point label here, explained by the study, means: week 35, safety follow-up. Every vaccine dose consisted of 300 ug of a 20-mer mutant IDH1 peptide in Montanide, administered subcutaneously together with topical imiquimod. Patients were given eight vaccinations, in weeks 1, 3, 5, 7, 11, 15, 19 and 23, which matched visits V03 through V10. The donors had newly diagnosed IDH1-mutant astrocytomas of WHO grade 3 or 4 that showed loss of nuclear ATRX. The samples were drawn from NOA16, a multicentre, single-arm, open-label phase I trial in Germany that tested a mutant IDH1 peptide vaccine in humans for the first time. Genomic DNA for TCRB sequencing was extracted from EDTA blood using the DNeasy Blood and Tissue Kit. The method was the immunoSEQ multiplex PCR assay. Rearranged TCR beta chain sequences were amplified with the hsTCRB Kit following the manufacturer's protocol. TCRB libraries were sequenced on an Illumina MiSeq. Under the source paper's analysis protocol: The proprietary platform of the kit vendor was used for demultiplexing, trimming and gene mapping. Entries here come from immuneACCESS through TCRdb and include only in-frame sequences with V and J called. Some clones fail to appear in such tables; in the studies checked, an unresolved V gene covers under half of the shortfall, and the cause of the remainder is unknown. That table supplies the V and J calls and clone size; D and trimming were determined from the DNA. For this sample the table gives tens of thousands of clones, of which roughly 74% were detected only once. Roughly 5% of the sample comes from the top ten.

The sample in question was PBMCs, obtained from a glioma patient whose treatment included an IDH1 peptide vaccine. The rearranged segments are TRBV6-1 and TRBJ1-5; the D gene is not confidently resolved. The sequence derives from a man aged 45 to 65 with glioma. Here is the DNA: TGTGCCAGCAGTGAACTGGGAGCGTATAGCAATCAGCCCCAGCATTTT. The encoded protein is CASSELGAYSNQPQHF.